Listed below are T cell receptor beta chains from one sample, sequenced in a study of Ad26.COV2.S vaccination and SARS-CoV-2 variants. The data were produced by immunoSEQ multiplex PCR, yet TCRdb's version contains in-frame clones alone and is incomplete. The table includes about 280,000 clones, about 89% detected once. The source was peripheral blood, collected in a trial of Ad26.COV2.S vaccine versus placebo. The receptors were gathered from a person aged 18-65 years who received the Ad26.COV2.S COVID-19 vaccine or a placebo. CDR3s include the opening cysteine and the closing phenylalanine or tryptophan. Each record gives: V gene, D gene, clone size, J gene, CDR3 protein, CDR3 DNA. The D gene is left open where the match is weak. Part of the rows lack a size; the others show once, few, many or a class for expanded clones.

v_call: TRBV7-2; d_call: -; clone_size: once; j_call: TRBJ2-5; cdr3_aa: CASSPTAALGTQYF; cdr3_nt: TGTGCCAGCAGCCCGACGGCGGCCCTAGGGACCCAGTACTTC
v_call: TRBV14; d_call: -; clone_size: once; j_call: TRBJ1-4; cdr3_aa: CASSHRTATNEKLFF; cdr3_nt: TGTGCCAGCAGCCATCGAACAGCAACTAATGAAAAACTGTTTTTT
v_call: TRBV4-3; d_call: -; clone_size: -; j_call: TRBJ2-2; cdr3_aa: CASSQDLEKAELFF; cdr3_nt: TGCGCCAGCAGCCAAGATCTGGAGAAGGCGGAGCTGTTTTTT
v_call: TRBV18; d_call: TRBD2; clone_size: once; j_call: TRBJ2-1; cdr3_aa: CASSTTSGRAGEQFF; cdr3_nt: TGTGCCAGCTCAACGACTAGCGGGAGGGCTGGGGAGCAGTTCTTC
v_call: TRBV19; d_call: TRBD1; clone_size: -; j_call: TRBJ1-5; cdr3_aa: CASSIEDRGNQPQHF; cdr3_nt: TGTGCCAGTAGTATAGAAGACAGGGGAAATCAGCCCCAGCATTTT
v_call: TRBV7-2; d_call: -; clone_size: -; j_call: TRBJ1-1; cdr3_aa: CASSLAAGNTEAFF; cdr3_nt: TGTGCCAGCAGCTTAGCGGCCGGGAACACTGAAGCTTTCTTT
v_call: TRBV2; d_call: -; clone_size: -; j_call: TRBJ1-3; cdr3_aa: CATQTAHSGNTIYF; cdr3_nt: TGTGCCACCCAGACAGCTCACTCTGGAAACACCATATATTTT
v_call: TRBV10-3; d_call: -; clone_size: -; j_call: TRBJ1-6; cdr3_aa: CAISERRDAPLHF; cdr3_nt: TGTGCCATCAGTGAGCGCAGGGATGCACCCCTCCACTTT
v_call: TRBV7-2; d_call: TRBD1; clone_size: -; j_call: TRBJ2-7; cdr3_aa: CASSLTTGDYEQYF; cdr3_nt: TGTGCCAGCAGCCTCACGACAGGGGACTACGAGCAGTACTTC
v_call: TRBV10-2; d_call: TRBD1; clone_size: -; j_call: TRBJ2-7; cdr3_aa: CASRVDREYEQYF; cdr3_nt: TGCGCCAGCAGGGTGGACAGGGAGTACGAGCAGTACTTC
v_call: TRBV3-1/TRBV3-2; d_call: -; clone_size: few; j_call: TRBJ1-4; cdr3_aa: CASSFPTSTNEKLFF; cdr3_nt: TGTGCCAGCAGTTTTCCCACCTCAACTAATGAAAAACTGTTTTTT
v_call: TRBV19; d_call: -; clone_size: -; j_call: TRBJ1-2; cdr3_aa: CASTTFSLYGYTF; cdr3_nt: TGTGCCAGTACTACGTTCAGCCTCTATGGCTACACCTTC
v_call: TRBV18; d_call: TRBD2; clone_size: -; j_call: TRBJ2-3; cdr3_aa: CASSPGLAGTDTQYF; cdr3_nt: TGTGCCAGCTCACCGGGACTAGCGGGCACAGATACGCAGTATTTT